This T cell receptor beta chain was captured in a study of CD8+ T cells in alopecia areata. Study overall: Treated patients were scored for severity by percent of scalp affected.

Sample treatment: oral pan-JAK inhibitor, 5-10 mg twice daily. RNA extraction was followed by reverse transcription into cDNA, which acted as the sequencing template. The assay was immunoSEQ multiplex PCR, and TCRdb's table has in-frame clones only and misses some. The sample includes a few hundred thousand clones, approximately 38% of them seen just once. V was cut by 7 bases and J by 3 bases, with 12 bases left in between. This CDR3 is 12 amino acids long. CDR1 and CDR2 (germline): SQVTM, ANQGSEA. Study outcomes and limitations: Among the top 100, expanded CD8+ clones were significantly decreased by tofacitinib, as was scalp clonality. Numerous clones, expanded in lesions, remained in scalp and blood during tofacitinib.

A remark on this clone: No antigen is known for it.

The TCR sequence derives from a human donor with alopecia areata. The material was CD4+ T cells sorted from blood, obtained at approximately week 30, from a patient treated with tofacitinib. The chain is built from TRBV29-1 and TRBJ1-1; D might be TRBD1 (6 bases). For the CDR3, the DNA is TGCAGCGCCATAAGGGGGGACACTGAAGCTTTCTTT. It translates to CSAIRGDTEAFF.